This T cell receptor beta chain was profiled in a study of blood T cell repertoires in COVID-19. Background on the study: PBMCs, B-cell-depleted T cells, or T cells provided the cDNA or gDNA that made up the material.

The CDR3 has 19 residues. The germline CDR1 and CDR2 sequences are LNHNV and YYDKDF (reference sequence). Between the trimmed V and J ends, which lost 5 bases and 0 bases, there was a span of 23 bases. Donors were grouped by their self-reported clinical history. In the authors' methods: Amplifying reference gene primers gave estimates of nucleated cell counts. The data were produced by immunoSEQ multiplex PCR, yet TCRdb's version contains in-frame clones alone and is incomplete. Clonal size and the V and J genes are those of that table, whereas D and trimming came from the DNA. The sample yields roughly 250,000 clones, 80% to 90% seen once.

The V gene is TRBV15, the J gene TRBJ2-1; possibly TRBD1 for D (6 bases). The receptor was derived from a woman in her twenties or thirties who had recovered from COVID-19. The specimen sequenced was PBMCs or T cells enriched from blood (not recorded which). The CDR3, as DNA: TGTGCCACCAGCGGAATACAGGGATTTGGGGCTAGCTCCTACAATGAGCAGTTCTTC. It translates to CATSGIQGFGASSYNEQFF.